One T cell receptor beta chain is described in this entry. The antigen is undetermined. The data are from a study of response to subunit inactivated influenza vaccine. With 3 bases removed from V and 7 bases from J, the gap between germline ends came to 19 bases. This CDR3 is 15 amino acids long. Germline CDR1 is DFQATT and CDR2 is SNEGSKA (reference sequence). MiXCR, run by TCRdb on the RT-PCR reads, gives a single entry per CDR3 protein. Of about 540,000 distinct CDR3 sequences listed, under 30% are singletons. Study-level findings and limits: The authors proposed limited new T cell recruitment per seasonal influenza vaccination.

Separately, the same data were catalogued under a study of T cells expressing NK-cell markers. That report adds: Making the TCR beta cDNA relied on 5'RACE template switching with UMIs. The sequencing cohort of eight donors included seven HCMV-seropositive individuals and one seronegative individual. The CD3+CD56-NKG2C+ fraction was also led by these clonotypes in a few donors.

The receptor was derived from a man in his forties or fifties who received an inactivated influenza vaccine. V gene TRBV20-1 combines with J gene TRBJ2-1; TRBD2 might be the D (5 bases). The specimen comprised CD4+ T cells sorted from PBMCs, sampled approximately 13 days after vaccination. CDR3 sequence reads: CSAREVGLMGNEQFF. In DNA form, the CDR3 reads TGCAGTGCTAGGGAGGTAGGACTTATGGGGAATGAGCAGTTCTTC.